Below are 10 T cell receptor beta chains sequenced from a single sample in a study of CD8 T cells in Susac syndrome. After extraction with the RNeasy kit, about 0.5 to 1 ug of the RNA was reverse transcribed using random hexamers. Each CDR3 protein gets one entry after TCRdb re-called the immunoSEQ multiplex PCR reads with MiXCR. The sample has 170,000 or so distinct CDR3 sequences; roughly 95% are singletons. Sequenced input: CD4+ T cells from PBMCs. These receptor sequences come from a human donor with Susac syndrome.

This rearrangement joins TRBV27 to TRBJ2-7, with D perhaps TRBD2 (6 bases). V lost 7 bases to trimming and J lost 7 bases, with 14 bases between them. The CDR3 has 12 residues. Germline CDR1 and CDR2: MNHEY and SMNVEV (reference sequence). The CDR3 coding sequence is TGTGCCAGCATAACGGGAGCTGGGGAGCAGTACTTC. It encodes CASITGAGEQYF.

Written as DNA, the CDR3 is TGTGCCAGCTCACCCACCCAGGCGGATACGCAGTATTTT. Amino acid sequence: CASSPTQADTQYF. The chain couples TRBV18 to TRBJ2-3, with D unclear. Between the trimmed V and J ends, which lost 3 bases and 6 bases, there was a span of 10 bases. The CDR3 is 13 amino acids. CDR1 is KGHSH and CDR2 is LQKENI in the germline V gene. Supplemented by reference TRBV18 and TRBJ2-3, the full variable domain reads NAGVMQNPRHLVRRRGQEARLRCSPMKGHSHVYWYRQLPEEGLKFMVYLQKENIIDESGMPKERFSAEFPKEGPSILRIQQVVRGDSAAYFCASSPTQADTQYFGPGTRLTVL.

This clonotype was counted between two and nine times. The chain employs TRBV28 and TRBJ2-5; D not resolved. CDR1 and CDR2 from the germline V gene are MDHEN and SYDVKM. The CDR3 consists of 12 residues. V was pared by 4 bases and J by 1 base, with 4 bases between. The CDR3 reads CASSSSQETQYF. The CDR3 DNA reads TGTGCCAGCAGTTCCAGCCAAGAGACCCAGTACTTC.

This chain connects TRBV30 to TRBJ1-2; D call uncertain. The CDR3 extends over 11 amino acids. V was cut by 8 bases and J by 4 bases, with 11 bases left in between. Germline V gives CDR1 GTSNPN, CDR2 SVGIG (reference sequence). CDR3 DNA: TGTGCCCTAAAAGGAGCCTATGGCTACACCTTC. Translating it yields CALKGAYGYTF.

The genes are TRBV29-1 and TRBJ1-1; no clear D gene. The CDR3 totals 13 residues. Trimming left V 4 bases short and J 0 bases short, with 9 bases between. CDR1 SQVTM and CDR2 ANQGSEA come from the germline V gene. The CDR3 here is CSVVRQLNTEAFF. For the CDR3, the DNA is TGCAGCGTTGTTCGGCAGTTGAACACTGAAGCTTTCTTT.

This clonotype occurred once. The gene calls are TRBV5-1 and TRBJ2-1; D is unclear. V was clipped by 2 bases and J by 7 bases, with 10 bases between them. The CDR3 is 13 amino acids. CDR1 is SGHRS, CDR2 YFSETQ, per germline. The CDR3, as DNA: TGCGCCAGCAGCTTACCGGATACAAATGAGCAGTTCTTC. Amino acids: CASSLPDTNEQFF.

V gene TRBV29-1 combines with J gene TRBJ1-2, with 10 nucleotides matching TRBD1. The V and J ends lost 6 bases and 2 bases, in that order; junction bases with no gene match: 3. The CDR3 totals 13 residues. Looked up from germline, CDR1 is SQVTM and CDR2 is ANQGSEA. The CDR3 spells CSVGTGVNYGYTF. For the CDR3, the DNA is TGCAGCGTGGGGACAGGGGTAAACTATGGCTACACCTTC.

The DNA for the CDR3 is TGTGCCAGCACCCTCGGCGGGGGGGCCTGGGAGACCCAGTACTTC. Its protein product is CASTLGGGAWETQYF. V is TRBV6-2 or TRBV6-3 and J is TRBJ2-5; 9 positions match TRBD2. The CDR3 covers 15 residues. The germline V gene encodes CDR1 MNHEY and CDR2 SVGEGT. V trimming: 7 bases; J trimming: 5 bases; junction bases outside the gene matches: 11.

V usage is TRBV6-5 and J usage is TRBJ2-5; D not resolved. Germline CDR1 reads MNHEY; CDR2 reads SVGAGI. Trimming pared 2 bases from V and 9 bases from J, leaving 7 bases between. The CDR3 consists of 11 residues. The CDR3 sequence: CASSYGVAQYF. CDR3 DNA sequence: TGTGCCAGCAGTTACGGAGTGGCCCAGTACTTC.

This chain joins TRBV20-1 and TRBJ2-7; tentatively, D is TRBD1 or TRBD2 (5 bases each). The CDR3 spans 11 residues. With 1 base removed from V and 6 bases from J, the gap between germline ends came to 7 bases. Germline CDR1 is DFQATT and CDR2 is SNEGSKA (reference sequence). CDR3 in amino acids: CSARAGSEQYF. The DNA of the CDR3 is TGCAGTGCTAGAGCAGGGAGCGAGCAGTACTTC.